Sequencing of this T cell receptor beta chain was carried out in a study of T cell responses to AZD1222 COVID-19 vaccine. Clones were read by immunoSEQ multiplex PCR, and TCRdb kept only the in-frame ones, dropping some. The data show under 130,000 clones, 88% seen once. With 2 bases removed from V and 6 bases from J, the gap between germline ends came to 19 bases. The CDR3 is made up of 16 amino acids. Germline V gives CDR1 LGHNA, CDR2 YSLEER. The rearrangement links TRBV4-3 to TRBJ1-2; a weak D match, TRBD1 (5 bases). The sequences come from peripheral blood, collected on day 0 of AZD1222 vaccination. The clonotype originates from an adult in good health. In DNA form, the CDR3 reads TGCGCCAGCAGCCAATCCTCAGCGTGGGGCGGGGATGGCTACACCTTC. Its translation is CASSQSSAWGGDGYTF.